These 9 T cell receptor beta chains came from one sample sequenced in a study of cytotoxic CD8 clonotypes in ibrutinib-treated CLL. Profiled with immunoSEQ multiplex PCR; TCRdb holds only in-frame clones, not every one. The sample consists of 110,000 to 150,000 clones, about three quarters of them appearing once. This specimen consisted of PBMCs, obtained after 24 months of ibrutinib treatment. The receptors shown here come from a human donor with chronic lymphocytic leukemia.

The chain has TRBV6-1 and TRBJ2-3; D may be TRBD2 (5 bases). CDR1 MNHNS and CDR2 SASEGT come from the germline V gene. The CDR3 sequence is 13 residues long. Trimming removed 3 bases from V and 1 base from J, with 5 bases in between. In DNA form, the CDR3 reads TGTGCCAGCAGTGAGGGAGGCACAGATACGCAGTATTTT. This encodes CASSEGGTDTQYF.

J is TRBJ2-2 and V is TRBV5-1, with a possible D match to TRBD2 (6 bases). The V gene lost 4 bases and the J gene lost 4 bases, with 14 bases spanning the gap. Germline V CDR1 and CDR2: SGHRS, YFSETQ. This CDR3 spans 15 amino acids. This CDR3 is CASSRLGSGTGELFF. For the CDR3, the DNA is TGCGCCAGCAGCCGCTTGGGTAGCGGCACCGGGGAGCTGTTTTTT.

This chain joins TRBV18 and TRBJ1-1, with D possibly being TRBD1 (5 bases). Germline V gene data show CDR1 as KGHSH and CDR2 as LQKENI. Trimming took 2 bases from V and 8 from J, leaving 15 bases between them. The CDR3 runs 14 residues. CDR3: CASSPWGWAGEAFF. CDR3 bases: TGTGCCAGCTCACCATGGGGGTGGGCAGGGGAAGCTTTCTTT. The entire variable domain, with the rest obtained from reference TRBV18 and TRBJ1-1, is as follows: NAGVMQNPRHLVRRRGQEARLRCSPMKGHSHVYWYRQLPEEGLKFMVYLQKENIIDESGMPKERFSAEFPKEGPSILRIQQVVRGDSAAYFCASSPWGWAGEAFFGQGTRLTVV.

The V call is TRBV9, the J call TRBJ1-4; D is unclear. V lost 0 bases and J lost 3, with 6 bases in between. The CDR3 has 14 residues. Germline V CDR1 and CDR2: SGDLS, YYNGEE. The CDR3: CASSVAGPNEKLFF. The CDR3, as DNA: TGTGCCAGCAGCGTAGCTGGGCCTAATGAAAAACTGTTTTTT. The variable domain in full, with the rest retrieved from reference TRBV9 and TRBJ1-4, is DSGVTQTPKHLITATGQRVTLRCSPRSGDLSVYWYQQSLDQGLQFLIQYYNGEERAKGNILERFSAQQFPDLHSELNLSSLELGDSALYFCASSVAGPNEKLFFGSGTQLSVL.

J is TRBJ2-7 and V is TRBV7-9; 8 bases are shared with TRBD2. Germline loops: CDR1 SEHNR, CDR2 FQNEAQ (reference sequence). The CDR3 is made up of 15 amino acids. J gave up 4 bases and V 7 bases, and 12 bases lay outside the gene matches. The CDR3 loop reads CASTPPGGVPYEQYF. DNA for the CDR3: TGTGCCAGCACCCCGCCCGGGGGGGTACCTTACGAGCAGTACTTC.

This clone was observed once. This chain links TRBV11-2 with TRBJ2-5, with TRBD2 matching over 9 bases. With 5 bases clipped from V and 2 bases from J, the junction kept 9 bases outside the gene matches. Per the germline V gene, CDR1 is SGHAT and CDR2 is FQNNGV. The CDR3 spans 16 residues. CDR3 sequence: CASSPGASGTQETQYF. The CDR3 nucleotides are TGTGCCAGCAGCCCCGGGGCTAGCGGGACGCAAGAGACCCAGTACTTC.

This clone was picked up a small number of times. The V call is TRBV27, the J call TRBJ2-4; D may be TRBD1 or TRBD2 (5 bases each). The CDR3 is made up of 18 amino acids. CDR1 is MNHEY, CDR2 SMNVEV, per germline (reference sequence). V was pared by 4 bases and J by 0 bases, with 19 bases between. The CDR3 loop reads CASSSTRTSPIAKNIQYF. The CDR3 region has the DNA TGTGCCAGCAGTTCAACTAGGACATCACCTATAGCCAAAAACATTCAGTACTTC.

The chain uses TRBV15 and TRBJ2-7; TRBD2 matches 14 bases. The CDR3 totals 19 residues. J lost 9 bases, V lost 5 bases, and 21 bases had no gene match. The germline V gene encodes CDR1 LNHNV and CDR2 YYDKDF (reference sequence). The chain's CDR3 is CATSPGTSGSLNRALGQYF. CDR3 nucleotide sequence: TGTGCCACCAGCCCCGGGACTAGCGGGAGTCTAAACCGGGCGCTAGGGCAGTACTTC.

The rearrangement uses TRBV19 and TRBJ2-5; D not certain. V lost 7 bases and J lost 3, with 12 bases in between. From germline, CDR1 is LNHDA and CDR2 SQIVND (reference sequence). The CDR3 is 13 residues long. The CDR3 loop reads CASTGSDKETQYF. The CDR3 bases are TGTGCCAGTACCGGGTCGGATAAAGAGACCCAGTACTTC.